A single sample gave rise to the 17 T cell receptor beta chains below, sequenced in a study of response to subunit inactivated influenza vaccine. A single record per CDR3 protein comes from TCRdb applying MiXCR to the RT-PCR reads. The sample shows 280,000 or so distinct CDR3 sequences, about a fifth of them seen only once. This specimen consisted of PBMCs from blood, obtained about 20 months after vaccination. Source of these receptors: a man between 50 and 75 years old who received an inactivated influenza vaccine.

The V and J genes are TRBV27 and TRBJ2-7; TRBD1 aligns across 7 bases. V gave up 4 bases and J gave up 3 bases; unmatched junction bases: 6. Germline CDR1 reads MNHEY; CDR2 reads SMNVEV (reference sequence). The CDR3 loop spans 14 amino acids. CDR3 protein: CASSSYRGGYEQYF. The CDR3 DNA is TGTGCCAGCAGTTCCTACAGGGGCGGCTACGAGCAGTACTTC.

The chain has TRBV4-2 and TRBJ2-3; 11 bases are a match to TRBD2. The CDR3 contains 16 residues. V lost 1 base and J lost 2; bases outside the gene matches: 2. CDR1 LGHNA and CDR2 YNFKEQ come from the germline V gene. The CDR3 DNA follows: TGTGCCAGCAGCCAAGGACTAGCGGGGTCCACAGATACGCAGTATTTT. It encodes CASSQGLAGSTDTQYF.

The V call is TRBV6-1, the J call TRBJ1-6; D call uncertain. CDR3 size: 13 residues. Germline V gene lookup returns CDR1 MNHNS and CDR2 SASEGT. Trimming shortened V by 3 bases and J by 6 bases, and 6 bases separated the two germline ends. The DNA for the CDR3 is TGTGCCAGCAGTGATAGCAGTAATTCACCCCTCCACTTT. Protein: CASSDSSNSPLHF.

This clonotype was found many times. The V gene is TRBV20-1, the J gene TRBJ1-5, with a possible D match to TRBD1 (5 bases). The CDR3 has 15 residues. Germline CDR1 is DFQATT and CDR2 is SNEGSKA (reference sequence). Between the trimmed V and J ends, which lost 3 bases and 7 bases, there was a span of 19 bases. CDR3 sequence reads: CSARVRSGGNQPQHF. CDR3 nucleotides: TGCAGTGCTAGGGTGAGAAGCGGGGGTAACCAGCCCCAGCATTTT.

This clonotype was observed at least ten times. V is TRBV20-1 and J is TRBJ1-1, with a weak D call TRBD1 (5 bases). V gave up 8 bases and J gave up 8 bases, with 27 bases separating them. The CDR3 runs to 15 residues. Germline loops: CDR1 DFQATT, CDR2 SNEGSKA (reference sequence). The CDR3 loop is CSPQSTREVNGEAFF. In DNA form, the CDR3 reads TGCAGTCCCCAATCAACCAGGGAGGTTAACGGGGAAGCTTTCTTT.

The chain has TRBV5-8 and TRBJ1-1, with D perhaps TRBD1 (6 bases). This CDR3 spans 14 amino acids. Germline CDR1 reads SGHTS; CDR2 reads YDEGEE. V lost 0 bases and J lost 6, with 12 bases in between. The CDR3 nucleotides are TGTGCCAGCAGCTTGGAAAGTAGGGGGGCTGAAGCTTTCTTT. Protein: CASSLESRGAEAFF. Full variable domain (missing parts from reference TRBV5-8 and TRBJ1-1): EAGVTQSPTHLIKTRGQQATLRCSPISGHTSVYWYQQALGLGLQFLLWYDEGEERNRGNFPPRFSGRQFPNYSSELNVNALELEDSALYLCASSLESRGAEAFFGQGTRLTVV.

This rearrangement joins TRBV7-8 to TRBJ2-7, with unresolved D. V lost 6 bases to trimming and J lost 5 bases, with 17 bases between them. The CDR3 runs 14 residues. Per the germline V gene, CDR1 is SGHVS and CDR2 is FQNEAQ. The CDR3 region is CASSFNRAIDEQYF. CDR3 bases: TGTGCCAGCAGTTTCAACCGTGCCATCGACGAGCAGTACTTC.

This chain links TRBV28 with TRBJ2-5; 12 bases map to TRBD2. The CDR3 consists of 16 residues. Germline V gene lookup returns CDR1 MDHEN and CDR2 SYDVKM. The trim removed 2 bases at V and 4 bases at J, leaving 5 bases unmatched. The CDR3 coding sequence is TGTGCCAGCAGTTTAGAACTAGCGGGAGGTTCAGAGACCCAGTACTTC. Its translation is CASSLELAGGSETQYF.

In this sample, this clonotype turned up a few times. The chain couples TRBV11-1 to TRBJ1-1; D is possibly TRBD1 (5 bases). V was clipped by 6 bases and J by 4 bases, with 18 bases between them. This CDR3 has 15 amino acids. Germline V gene lookup returns CDR1 SGHAT and CDR2 FQDESV (reference sequence). The CDR3 loop reads CASRTEPGASTEAFF. The CDR3 DNA reads TGTGCCAGCAGAACTGAACCTGGGGCCAGCACTGAAGCTTTCTTT.

This clonotype has more than one count but fewer than ten. This CDR3 is CASTQQTAWGIGYTF. The CDR3, as DNA: TGTGCCAGCACACAACAAACTGCCTGGGGGATCGGCTACACCTTC. This chain joins TRBV28 and TRBJ1-2, with a tentative D call TRBD1 (5 bases). Deletions cut 7 bases from V and 8 bases from J, with 23 bases between. CDR1 and CDR2 from the germline V gene are MDHEN and SYDVKM. The CDR3 runs 15 residues.

CDR3 bases: TGCGCCACCAGGGACAGGGTTGGCACCGGGGAGCTGTTTTTT. Translated, it gives CATRDRVGTGELFF. The V call is TRBV5-1, the J call TRBJ2-2, with 9 bases fitting TRBD1. The ends lost 9 bases at V and 4 bases at J; junction bases unmatched: 7. CDR3 length: 14 amino acids. Germline V gives CDR1 SGHRS, CDR2 YFSETQ.

This clonotype was counted between two and nine times. As DNA, the CDR3 is TGTGCCAGCAGCCGCACCGGGGCCAGCTCCTACAATGAGCAGTTCTTC. Its protein product is CASSRTGASSYNEQFF. The chain recombines TRBV7-2 with TRBJ2-1; tentatively, D is TRBD1 or TRBD2 (5 bases each). CDR3 size: 16 residues. The germline CDR1 and CDR2 sequences are SGHTA and FQGNSA. V lost 5 bases, J lost 0 bases, and 14 bases lay in between.

The genes are TRBV11-2 and TRBJ1-1; 9 positions agree with TRBD1. The J segment lost 7 bases and the V segment lost 1 base, leaving 4 bases of the junction unmatched. CDR3 length: 14 amino acids. Germline V lookup: CDR1 SGHAT, CDR2 FQNNGV. This CDR3 is CASSLVGTGFEAFF. The CDR3 bases are TGTGCCAGCAGCTTAGTAGGGACAGGGTTTGAAGCTTTCTTT.

This clonotype was seen a few times. V and J are TRBV4-2 and TRBJ2-5, with D perhaps assigned TRBD1 or TRBD2 (5 bases each). CDR3 length: 15 residues. Germline V gives CDR1 LGHNA, CDR2 YNFKEQ. The V gene lost 0 bases and the J gene lost 4 bases, with 12 bases spanning the gap. In DNA, the CDR3 is TGTGCCAGCAGCCAAGACTGGGGGAGTGGAGAGACCCAGTACTTC. This encodes CASSQDWGSGETQYF.

This clonotype was observed at least ten times. The V gene is TRBV11-2, the J gene TRBJ1-6; no firm D call. The germline CDR1 and CDR2 sequences are SGHAT and FQNNGV. The CDR3 runs to 15 residues. Trimming cost V 2 bases and J 0 bases, with 5 bases left between them. CDR3 coding DNA: TGTGCCAGCAGCTTACTCAGCTCCTATAATTCACCCCTCCACTTT. Protein sequence: CASSLLSSYNSPLHF.

The rearrangement links TRBV18 to TRBJ1-2; D gene ambiguous. V lost 2 bases to trimming and J lost 0 bases, with 10 bases between them. Germline-derived CDR1 and CDR2 are KGHSH and LQKENI. This CDR3 region has 15 residues. CDR3 region: CASSPTGGTNYGYTF. The DNA for the CDR3 is TGTGCCAGCTCACCAACGGGAGGGACTAACTATGGCTACACCTTC.

The sample holds many counts of this clonotype. V gene TRBV7-2 combines with J gene TRBJ1-1; 9 bases line up with TRBD1. There are 14 residues in the CDR3. The V gene end was trimmed by 2 bases and the J gene end by 10 bases; junction bases not matched to a gene: 8. Germline CDR1 SGHTA, CDR2 FQGNSA. CDR3 bases: TGTGCCAGCAGCTTAAGGACAGGGGTTGGTGTAGCTTTCTTT. Translating it yields CASSLRTGVGVAFF.